This T cell receptor (beta chain) stems from a study of blood T cells in healthy people across ages (dated by TCRdb to the mid-2010s). General notes on the study: In model experiments, template switching captured roughly one uniquely barcoded TCR beta cDNA molecule for every two T cells. To track age-related changes in TCR beta repertoire diversity, the study relied on deep sequencing normalized with unique cDNA molecular identifiers. Four age groups were formed from the donors: young (average about 15 years), middle-aged (around 37), aged (about 62) and long-lived (about 80). Donors of different ages were randomly distributed across sequencing lanes to avoid experimental bias. Two additional independent replicas of 1 million unique cDNA reads from the same blood draw were analyzed for two donors (one aged 18 to 29 and one aged 80 or older).

Library preparation used 5' RACE. The sequencer was an Illumina HiSeq 2500. A second PCR of about 7 to 12 cycles was performed with a sample-barcoded 5' primer and a J-beta primer mix. A template-switch 5' adaptor carrying 12 random nucleotides introduced a unique molecular identifier onto each TCR beta cDNA molecule. At least 2.5 million CDR3-containing paired-end reads were obtained from each sample. The Mint cDNA synthesis kit, primed by a TRBC-specific oligonucleotide, was used to synthesize first-strand cDNA from all RNA. Following uracil-DNA glycosylase treatment, a first 18-cycle PCR with universal primers M1SS and BC2_uni_R was performed on all cDNA. In the original analysis: For normalization, 1 million high-quality reads, each with a distinct molecular identifier, were randomly selected from each sample. Instead of being binned into consensus sequences, reads with shared molecular identifiers were discarded. MiTCR, set to a Q25 quality threshold and the strictest error-elimination algorithm, was used for CDR3 identification, clonotype clustering and error correction. A nonparametric unseen species model with Euler transformation was used to estimate lower-bound total TCR beta diversity. TCRdb ran its own pipeline on the public reads, namely fastp trimming at Q25 and MiXCR clone calling, and kept in-frame beta chains. CDR3 protein duplicates are merged, each entry listing the most common genes and DNA. The V and J calls and clone size are TCRdb's, not the authors'. The sample profile shows fewer than 1,000,000 distinct CDR3 sequences; around 50% of them were found once. The ten largest clones represent approximately 18% of the sample.

Here is what the overall study found, with its caveats: Estimates of total diversity based on one million sequenced T cells were considered lower bounds and underestimates. The percentage of naive T cells measured by flow cytometry correlated strongly with observed TCR beta diversity. Observed TCR beta diversity per million T cells fell roughly linearly with age, and a significant reduction was already apparent by age about 38. Conclusive comparison of naive and antigen-experienced compartments was prevented by the profiling of bulk unsorted PBMCs. The long-lived group showed more naive CD4+ T cells, fewer expanded clones and increased TCR diversity than the aged group, suggesting age selection. Donor CMV infection status was unknown, potentially confounding age-related changes in expanded clonotypes.

Systemically healthy Caucasian individuals from Russia, approximately 39 in total and aged roughly 6 to 100 years, were included as donors. Roughly 9.5 milliliters of peripheral blood were drawn from each donor into EDTA-treated Vacutainer tubes. PBMCs were isolated by Ficoll-Paque density-gradient centrifugation, with at least 6 million obtained per sample. Total RNA was extracted from PBMCs with Trizol reagent, with at least 5.5 micrograms obtained per sample. For every donor, an aliquot of PBMCs went through flow cytometry to measure the percentages of naive CD45RAhigh/CD27high T cells. From cysteine to phenylalanine, the CDR3 is 16 amino acids long. The entry retains the CDR3 DNA only, 48 bases that are in frame from base 1. CDR1 is given as LGHDT and CDR2 as YNNKEL, both from the germline V gene (reference sequence). V loses 1 base of germline sequence and J loses 2 bases, and the interval between the two ends is 15 bases.

This clonotype has ten or more counts. What this receptor recognizes is not known. No much larger clone is present one base from it, and per-base qualities are unavailable. The chain is assembled from TRBV3-1 and TRBJ2-7; confidence is insufficient to name the D gene. Sequences were obtained from blood. This clonotype originated in a man aged 80 or over in good health. The DNA reads TGTGCCAGCAGCCAAGTATTTTTTAGCAGCACCTACGAGCAGTACTTC. Translated, it gives CASSQVFFSSTYEQYF.